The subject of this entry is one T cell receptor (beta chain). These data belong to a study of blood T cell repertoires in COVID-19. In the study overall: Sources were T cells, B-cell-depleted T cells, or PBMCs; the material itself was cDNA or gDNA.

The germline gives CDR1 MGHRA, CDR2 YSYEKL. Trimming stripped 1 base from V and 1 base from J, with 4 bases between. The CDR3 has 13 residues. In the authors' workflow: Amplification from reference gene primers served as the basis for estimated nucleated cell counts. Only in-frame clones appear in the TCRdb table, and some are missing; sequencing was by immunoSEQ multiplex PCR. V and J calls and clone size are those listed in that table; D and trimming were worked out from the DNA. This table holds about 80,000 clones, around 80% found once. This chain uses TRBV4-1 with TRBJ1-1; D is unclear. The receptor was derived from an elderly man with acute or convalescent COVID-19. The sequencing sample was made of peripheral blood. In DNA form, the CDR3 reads TGCGCCAGCAGCCAAGCTACGAACACTGAAGCTTTCTTT. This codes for CASSQATNTEAFF.